The clone carrying this T cell receptor (beta chain) was counted only a few times. Its antigen remains unidentified. The PCR used 60 Vbeta and 13 Jbeta primers. The protocol was immunoSEQ multiplex PCR, while the TCRdb copy is restricted to in-frame clones and leaves out a portion. In the table there are about 120,000 clones, about 80% of which are singletons. This record comes from a study of cytomegalovirus exposure and HLA in healthy donors. This CDR3 region has 15 residues. Trimming removed 0 bases from V and 4 bases from J; junction bases left unmatched: 2. The germline V gene has CDR1 SGHNT and CDR2 YYREEE (reference sequence). Findings and limits, study-wide: A few V segments could not be told apart, such as TRBV6-2 and TRBV6-3, and were left out.

The TCR comes from a man aged 30 to 45 in good health and CMV-seropositive. The chain uses TRBV5-4 and TRBJ2-3, with TRBD2 identical over 10 bases. The specimen sequenced was PBMCs. In nucleotides, the CDR3 is TGTGCCAGCAGCTTGGGTAGCGGGAGGCCAGATACGCAGTATTTT. This translates into CASSLGSGRPDTQYF.